This T cell receptor beta chain was recorded in a study of CD8+ T cells in alopecia areata. Study-level background: The drug, oral tofacitinib, was given to treated patients at 5 to 10 mg twice daily. Study-wide findings and caveats: Persistence of many expanded lesional clones was seen in scalp and blood during tofacitinib. It was less clear whether patients shared TCRs than it was in mice, possibly because of HLA.

Once RNA had been extracted, it was reverse transcribed into cDNA to act as the sequencing template. Only in-frame clones appear in the TCRdb table, and some are missing; sequencing was by immunoSEQ multiplex PCR. The top ten hold 25% of the sample, which has 110,000 to 150,000 clones, roughly 82% seen once. Turning to this clone: The antigen is not known.

Treatment specified: oral pan-JAK inhibitor, 5-10 mg twice daily. The CDR3 is 14 amino acids. Germline-derived CDR1 and CDR2 are MNHEY and SVGAGI. The V and J ends lost 5 bases and 1 base respectively, with 12 bases between them. The chain is built from TRBV6-5 and TRBJ2-7; the D gene is possibly TRBD1 (5 bases). The input for sequencing was CD8+ T cells sorted from blood, taken at week 4, from a patient treated with tofacitinib. The receptor comes from a human donor with alopecia areata. The CDR3 protein is CASSKTDTSYEQYF. In nucleotides, the CDR3 is TGTGCCAGCAGTAAGACAGACACTTCCTACGAGCAGTACTTC.